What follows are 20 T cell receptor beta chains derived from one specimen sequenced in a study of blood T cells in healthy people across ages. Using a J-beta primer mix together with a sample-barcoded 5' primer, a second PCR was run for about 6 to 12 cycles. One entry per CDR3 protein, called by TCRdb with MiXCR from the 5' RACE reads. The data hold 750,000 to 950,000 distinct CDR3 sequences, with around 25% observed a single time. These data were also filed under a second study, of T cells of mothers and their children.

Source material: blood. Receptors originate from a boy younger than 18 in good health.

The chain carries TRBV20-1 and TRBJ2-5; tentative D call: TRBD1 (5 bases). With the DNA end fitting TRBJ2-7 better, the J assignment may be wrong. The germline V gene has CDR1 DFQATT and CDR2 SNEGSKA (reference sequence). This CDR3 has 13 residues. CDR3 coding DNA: TGCAGTGCTAGGCCAGGGTTCTCCTACGAGCAGTACTTC. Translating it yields CSARPGFSYEQYF.

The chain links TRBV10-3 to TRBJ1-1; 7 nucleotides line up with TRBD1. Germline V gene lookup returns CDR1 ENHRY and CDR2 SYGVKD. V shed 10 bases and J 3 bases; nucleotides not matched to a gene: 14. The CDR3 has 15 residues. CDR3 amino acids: CASNRQGSGDTEAFF. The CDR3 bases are TGTGCCAGCAACCGACAGGGAAGTGGGGACACTGAAGCTTTCTTT.

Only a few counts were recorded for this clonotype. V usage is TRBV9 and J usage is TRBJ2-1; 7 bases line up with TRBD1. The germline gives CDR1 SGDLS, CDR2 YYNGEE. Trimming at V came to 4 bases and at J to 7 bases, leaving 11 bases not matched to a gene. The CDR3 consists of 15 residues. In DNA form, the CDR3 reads TGTGCCAGCAGCCCCATACGGGACAGTCTTAATGAGCAGTTCTTC. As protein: CASSPIRDSLNEQFF.

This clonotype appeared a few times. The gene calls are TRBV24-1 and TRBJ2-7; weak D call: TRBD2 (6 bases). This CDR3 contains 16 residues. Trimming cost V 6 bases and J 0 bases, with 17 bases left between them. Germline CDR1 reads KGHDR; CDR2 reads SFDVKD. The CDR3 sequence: CATSIREGGCSYEQYF. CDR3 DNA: TGTGCCACCAGTATACGCGAGGGAGGTTGCTCCTACGAGCAGTACTTC.

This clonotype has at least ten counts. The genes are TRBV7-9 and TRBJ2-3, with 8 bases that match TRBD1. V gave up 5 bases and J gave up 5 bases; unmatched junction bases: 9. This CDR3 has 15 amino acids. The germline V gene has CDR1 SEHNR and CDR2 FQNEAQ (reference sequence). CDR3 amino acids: CASSIGQGMRDTQYF. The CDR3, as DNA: TGTGCCAGCAGCATAGGACAGGGAATGAGAGATACGCAGTATTTT.

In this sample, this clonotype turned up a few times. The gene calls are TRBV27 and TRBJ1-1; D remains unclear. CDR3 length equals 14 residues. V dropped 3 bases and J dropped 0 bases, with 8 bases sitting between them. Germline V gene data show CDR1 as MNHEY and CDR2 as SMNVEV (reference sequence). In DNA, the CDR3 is TGTGCCAGCAGTTTCGGAACTATGAACACTGAAGCTTTCTTT. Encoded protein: CASSFGTMNTEAFF.

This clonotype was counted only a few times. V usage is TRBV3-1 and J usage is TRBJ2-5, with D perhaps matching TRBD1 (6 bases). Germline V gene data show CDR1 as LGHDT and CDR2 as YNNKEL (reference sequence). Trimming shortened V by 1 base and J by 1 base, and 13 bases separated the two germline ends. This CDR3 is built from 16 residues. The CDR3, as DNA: TGTGCCAGCAGCCAAGGGCCCGGACAGATCCAAGAGACCCAGTACTTC. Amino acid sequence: CASSQGPGQIQETQYF.

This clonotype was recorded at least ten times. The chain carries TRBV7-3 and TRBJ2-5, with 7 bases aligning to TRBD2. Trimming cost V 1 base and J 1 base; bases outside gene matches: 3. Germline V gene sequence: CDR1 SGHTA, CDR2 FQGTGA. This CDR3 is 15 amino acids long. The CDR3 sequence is CASSLMGGGQETQYF. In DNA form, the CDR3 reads TGTGCCAGCAGCTTAATGGGGGGGGGCCAAGAGACCCAGTACTTC.

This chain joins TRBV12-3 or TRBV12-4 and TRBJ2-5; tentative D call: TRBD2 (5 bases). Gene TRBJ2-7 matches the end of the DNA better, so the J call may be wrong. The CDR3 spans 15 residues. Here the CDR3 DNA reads TGTGCCAGCAGTCCCCCCGGGAAATCCCCCTACGAGCAGTACTTC. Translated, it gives CASSPPGKSPYEQYF.

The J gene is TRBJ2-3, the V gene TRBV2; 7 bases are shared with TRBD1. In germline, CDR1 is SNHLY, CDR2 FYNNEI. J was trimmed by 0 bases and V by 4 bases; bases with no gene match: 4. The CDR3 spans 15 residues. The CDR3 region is CASSGTGASTDTQYF. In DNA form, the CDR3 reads TGTGCCAGCAGTGGTACAGGGGCTAGCACAGATACGCAGTATTTT.

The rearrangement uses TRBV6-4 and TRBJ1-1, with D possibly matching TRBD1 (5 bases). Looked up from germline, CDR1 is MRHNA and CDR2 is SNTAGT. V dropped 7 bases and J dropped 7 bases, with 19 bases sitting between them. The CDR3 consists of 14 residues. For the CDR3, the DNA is TGTGCCAGCAAGGCGGGGAGCGATGGGGGTGAAGCTTTCTTT. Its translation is CASKAGSDGGEAFF.

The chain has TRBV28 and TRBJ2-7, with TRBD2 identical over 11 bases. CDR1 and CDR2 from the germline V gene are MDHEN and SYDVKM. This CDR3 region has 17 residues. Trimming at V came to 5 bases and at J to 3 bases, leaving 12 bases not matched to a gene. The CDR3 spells CASSQTGRLAGSYEQYF. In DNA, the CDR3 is TGTGCCAGCAGTCAGACGGGAAGACTAGCGGGGAGCTACGAGCAGTACTTC.

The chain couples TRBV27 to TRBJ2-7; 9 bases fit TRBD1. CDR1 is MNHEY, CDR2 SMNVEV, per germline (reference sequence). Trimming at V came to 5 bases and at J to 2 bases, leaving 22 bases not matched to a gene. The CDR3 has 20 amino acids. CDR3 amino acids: CASSPYPRDRVAVIAYEQYF. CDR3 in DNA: TGTGCCAGCAGTCCCTACCCCCGGGACAGGGTCGCGGTAATCGCCTACGAGCAGTACTTC.

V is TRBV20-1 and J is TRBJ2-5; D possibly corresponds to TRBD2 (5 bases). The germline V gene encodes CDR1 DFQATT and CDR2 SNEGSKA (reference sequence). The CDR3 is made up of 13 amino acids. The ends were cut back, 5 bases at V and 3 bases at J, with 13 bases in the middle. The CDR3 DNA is TGCAGTGCTTCTACTAGTGTAGAAGAGACCCAGTACTTC. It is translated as CSASTSVEETQYF.

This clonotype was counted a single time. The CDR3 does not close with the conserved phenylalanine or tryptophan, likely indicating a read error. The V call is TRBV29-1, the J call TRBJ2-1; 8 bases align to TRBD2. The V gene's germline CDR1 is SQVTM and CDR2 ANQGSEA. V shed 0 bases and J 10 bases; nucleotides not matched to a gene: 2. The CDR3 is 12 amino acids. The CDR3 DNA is TGCAGCGTTGAAGAGCCTAGCGGGGAGCAGTTCCTC. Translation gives CSVEEPSGEQFL.

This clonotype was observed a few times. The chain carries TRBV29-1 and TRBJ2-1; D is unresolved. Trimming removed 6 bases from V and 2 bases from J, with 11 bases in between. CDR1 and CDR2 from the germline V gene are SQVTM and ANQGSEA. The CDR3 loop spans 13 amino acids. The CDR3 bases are TGCAGCGTCCGCGGCGGAACCTACAATGAGCAGTTCTTC. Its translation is CSVRGGTYNEQFF.

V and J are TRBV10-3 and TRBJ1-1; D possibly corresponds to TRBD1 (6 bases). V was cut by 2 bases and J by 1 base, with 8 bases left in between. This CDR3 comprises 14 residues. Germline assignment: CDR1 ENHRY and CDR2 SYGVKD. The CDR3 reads CAISENRENTEAFF. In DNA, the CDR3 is TGTGCCATCAGTGAGAACAGGGAGAACACTGAAGCTTTCTTT.

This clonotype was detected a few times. This CDR3 is CASRGLEEQFF. The CDR3 DNA sequence: TGTGCCAGCAGGGGACTGGAGGAGCAGTTCTTC. The chain uses TRBV2 and TRBJ2-1; D is perhaps TRBD2 (6 bases). This CDR3 is built from 11 residues. V was clipped by 6 bases and J by 10 bases, with 10 bases between them. Germline V CDR1 and CDR2: SNHLY, FYNNEI.

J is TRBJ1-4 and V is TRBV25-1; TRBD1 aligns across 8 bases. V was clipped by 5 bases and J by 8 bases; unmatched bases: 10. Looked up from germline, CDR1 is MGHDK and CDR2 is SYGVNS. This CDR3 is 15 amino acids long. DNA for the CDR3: TGTGCCAGCAGTACCCAGACAGGGGTCTGGGAAAAACTGTTTTTT. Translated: CASSTQTGVWEKLFF.

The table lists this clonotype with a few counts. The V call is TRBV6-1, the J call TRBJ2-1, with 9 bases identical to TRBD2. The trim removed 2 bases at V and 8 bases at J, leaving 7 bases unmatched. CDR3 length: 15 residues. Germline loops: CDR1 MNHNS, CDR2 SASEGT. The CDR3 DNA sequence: TGTGCCAGCAGTGAAAGGGCGGGGGGGCCCGATGAGCAGTTCTTC. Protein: CASSERAGGPDEQFF.